One sample yielded the 6 T cell receptor beta chains listed below, sequenced in a study of spatial heterogeneity in lung cancer. Documented time point: sample taken at primary tumor resection. Tumor, nontumor lung or frozen PBMC supplied whole RNA that was sequenced unsorted. MiXCR, applied by TCRdb to the 5' RACE reads, yields one record per CDR3 protein. Among tens of thousands of distinct CDR3 sequences listed, about 5.8% were seen once. The material was PBMCs, obtained at surgery. The receptors shown here come from a male donor with early-stage non-small cell lung cancer.

This clonotype was recorded many times. The chain employs TRBV6-1 and TRBJ2-7; D possibly corresponds to TRBD2 (5 bases). CDR1 is MNHNS, CDR2 SASEGT, per germline. This CDR3 is 15 amino acids long. Between the trimmed V and J ends, which lost 0 bases and 3 bases, there was a span of 12 bases. The CDR3 nucleotides read TGTGCCAGCAGTGAAGCTTTCGGAGGCATCTACGAGCAGTACTTC. Amino acids: CASSEAFGGIYEQYF.

This clonotype was detected many times. The chain recombines TRBV5-1 with TRBJ2-5, with D perhaps being TRBD1 or TRBD2 (5 bases each). CDR3 length equals 14 residues. V lost 1 base to trimming and J lost 5 bases, with 12 bases between them. Germline V gives CDR1 SGHRS, CDR2 YFSETQ. CDR3 amino acids: CASSLIRDGETQYF. The CDR3 coding sequence is TGCGCCAGCAGCTTGATTAGGGACGGGGAGACCCAGTACTTC.

This clonotype was observed many times. The chain uses TRBV28 and TRBJ2-7; the match to TRBD2 covers 7 bases. Germline V CDR1 and CDR2: MDHEN, SYDVKM. The CDR3 extends over 13 amino acids. V shed 5 bases, J shed 2 bases, and the junction held 3 bases outside the gene matches. The CDR3 is CASSPGTTYEQYF. Here the CDR3 DNA reads TGTGCCAGCAGTCCGGGGACTACCTACGAGCAGTACTTC.

This clonotype was recorded at least ten times. This chain links TRBV14 with TRBJ2-6, with D hard to call. Germline CDR1 is SGHDN and CDR2 is FVKESK. The CDR3 is made up of 16 amino acids. The V and J ends lost 3 bases and 1 base respectively, with 10 bases between them. CDR3 coding DNA: TGTGCCAGCAGCCATCCGGGCTCATCTGGGGCCAACGTCCTGACTTTC. This gives the protein CASSHPGSSGANVLTF. Full variable domain (rest looked up from reference TRBV14 and TRBJ2-6): EAGVTQFPSHSVIEKGQTVTLRCDPISGHDNLYWYRRVMGKEIKFLLHFVKESKQDESGMPNNRFLAERTGGTYSTLKVQPAELEDSGVYFCASSHPGSSGANVLTFGAGSRLTVL.

The chain recombines TRBV18 with TRBJ2-2; D is uncertain. Trimming removed 4 bases from V and 2 bases from J, with 8 bases in between. This CDR3 region has 14 residues. Germline lookup yields CDR1 KGHSH and CDR2 LQKENI. The CDR3 is CASSLRVNTGELFF. The CDR3 coding sequence is TGTGCCAGCTCACTACGGGTCAACACCGGGGAGCTGTTTTTT. Full variable domain (remainder filled in from reference TRBV18 and TRBJ2-2): NAGVMQNPRHLVRRRGQEARLRCSPMKGHSHVYWYRQLPEEGLKFMVYLQKENIIDESGMPKERFSAEFPKEGPSILRIQQVVRGDSAAYFCASSLRVNTGELFFGEGSRLTVL.

This clonotype was counted at least ten times. The V call is TRBV6-1, the J call TRBJ2-1; weak D call: TRBD2 (6 bases). The germline V gene encodes CDR1 MNHNS and CDR2 SASEGT. With 8 bases removed from V and 4 bases from J, the gap between germline ends came to 18 bases. The CDR3 totals 15 residues. The DNA for the CDR3 is TGTGCCAGCCATACGGGAGCAACAGGATACAATGAGCAGTTCTTC. Translating it yields CASHTGATGYNEQFF.